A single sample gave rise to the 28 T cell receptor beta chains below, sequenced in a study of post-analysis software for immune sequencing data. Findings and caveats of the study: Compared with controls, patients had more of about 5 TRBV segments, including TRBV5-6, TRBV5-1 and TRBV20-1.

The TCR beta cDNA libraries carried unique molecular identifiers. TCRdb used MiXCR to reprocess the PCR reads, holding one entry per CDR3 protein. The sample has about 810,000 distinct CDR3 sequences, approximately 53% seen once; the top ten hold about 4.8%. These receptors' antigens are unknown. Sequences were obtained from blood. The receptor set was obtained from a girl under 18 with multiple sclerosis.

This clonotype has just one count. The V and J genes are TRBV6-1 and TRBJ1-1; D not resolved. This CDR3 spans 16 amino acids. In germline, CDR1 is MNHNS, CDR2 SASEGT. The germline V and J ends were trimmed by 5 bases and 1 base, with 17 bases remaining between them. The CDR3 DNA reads TGTGCCAGCAGTCACCCGGCAGGCACGCCGAACACTGAAGCTTTCTTT. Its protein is CASSHPAGTPNTEAFF.

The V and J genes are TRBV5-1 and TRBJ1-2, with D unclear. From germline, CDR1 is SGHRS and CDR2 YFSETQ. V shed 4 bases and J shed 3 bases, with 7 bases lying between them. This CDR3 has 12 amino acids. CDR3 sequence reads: CASSVDYYGYTF. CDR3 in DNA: TGCGCCAGCAGCGTTGACTACTATGGCTACACCTTC.

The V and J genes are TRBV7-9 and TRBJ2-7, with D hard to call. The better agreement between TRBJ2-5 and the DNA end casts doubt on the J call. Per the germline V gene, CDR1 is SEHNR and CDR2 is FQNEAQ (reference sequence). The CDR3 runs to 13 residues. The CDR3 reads CASSPWIRETQYF. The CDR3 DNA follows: TGTGCCAGCAGCCCCTGGATCCGTGAGACCCAGTACTTC.

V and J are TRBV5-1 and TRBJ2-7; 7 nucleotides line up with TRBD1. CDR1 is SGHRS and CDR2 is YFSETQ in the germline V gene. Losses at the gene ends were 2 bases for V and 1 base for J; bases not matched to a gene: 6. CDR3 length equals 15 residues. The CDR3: CASSFGTEYSYEQYF. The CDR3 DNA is TGCGCCAGCAGCTTCGGGACAGAATATTCCTACGAGCAGTACTTC.

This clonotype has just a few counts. CDR3 nucleotide sequence: TGTGCCAGCAGCACAGAAAGGGAGCAGTTCTTC. Translated: CASSTEREQFF. The V gene is TRBV6-6, the J gene TRBJ2-1; D ambiguous. Deletions cut 6 bases from V and 10 bases from J, with 10 bases between. Germline CDR1 is MNHNY and CDR2 is SVGAGI (reference sequence). The CDR3 has 11 residues.

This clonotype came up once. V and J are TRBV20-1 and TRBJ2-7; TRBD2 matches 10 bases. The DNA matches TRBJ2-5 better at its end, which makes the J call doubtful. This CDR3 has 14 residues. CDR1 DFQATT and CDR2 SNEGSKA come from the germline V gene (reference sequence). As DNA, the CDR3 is TGCAGTGCTAGAAAGACTAGCGGGTCAGAGACCCAGTACTTC. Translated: CSARKTSGSETQYF.

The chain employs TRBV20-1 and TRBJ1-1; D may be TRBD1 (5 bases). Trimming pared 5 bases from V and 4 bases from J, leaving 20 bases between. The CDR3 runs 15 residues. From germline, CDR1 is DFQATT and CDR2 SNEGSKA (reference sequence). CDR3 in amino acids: CSASRPREVGTEAFF. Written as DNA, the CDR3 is TGCAGTGCTTCCCGCCCCAGGGAAGTTGGCACTGAAGCTTTCTTT.

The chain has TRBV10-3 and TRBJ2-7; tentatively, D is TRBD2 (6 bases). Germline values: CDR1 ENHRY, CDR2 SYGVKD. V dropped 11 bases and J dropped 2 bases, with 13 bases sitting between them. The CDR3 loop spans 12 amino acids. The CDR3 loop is CAVGWGAYEQYF. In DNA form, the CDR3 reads TGTGCCGTTGGGTGGGGGGCCTACGAGCAGTACTTC.

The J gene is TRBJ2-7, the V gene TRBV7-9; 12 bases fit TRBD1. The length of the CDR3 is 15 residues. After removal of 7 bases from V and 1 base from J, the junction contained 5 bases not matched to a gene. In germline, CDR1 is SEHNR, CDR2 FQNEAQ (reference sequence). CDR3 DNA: TGTGCCAGCAACCCGGGACAGGGGGCTTCCTACGAGCAGTACTTC. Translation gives CASNPGQGASYEQYF.

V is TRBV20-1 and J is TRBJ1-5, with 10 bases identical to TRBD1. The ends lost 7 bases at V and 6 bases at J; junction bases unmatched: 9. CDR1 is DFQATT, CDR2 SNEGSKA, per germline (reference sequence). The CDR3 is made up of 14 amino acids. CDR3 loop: CSVPTGGFGQPQHF. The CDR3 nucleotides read TGCAGTGTTCCGACAGGGGGCTTTGGTCAGCCCCAGCATTTT.

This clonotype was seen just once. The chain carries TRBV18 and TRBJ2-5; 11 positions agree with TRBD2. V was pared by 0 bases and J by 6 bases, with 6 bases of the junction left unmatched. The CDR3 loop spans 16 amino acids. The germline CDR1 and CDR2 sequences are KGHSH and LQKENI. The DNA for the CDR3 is TGTGCCAGCTCACCACCCCCGACTAGCGGGAAGAAGACCCAGTACTTC. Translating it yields CASSPPPTSGKKTQYF.

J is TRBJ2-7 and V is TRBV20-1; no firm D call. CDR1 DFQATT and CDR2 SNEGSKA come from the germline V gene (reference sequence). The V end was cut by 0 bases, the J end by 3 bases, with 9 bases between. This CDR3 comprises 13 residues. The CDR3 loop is CSARDGIFYEQYF. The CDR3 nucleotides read TGCAGTGCTAGAGATGGGATTTTCTACGAGCAGTACTTC.

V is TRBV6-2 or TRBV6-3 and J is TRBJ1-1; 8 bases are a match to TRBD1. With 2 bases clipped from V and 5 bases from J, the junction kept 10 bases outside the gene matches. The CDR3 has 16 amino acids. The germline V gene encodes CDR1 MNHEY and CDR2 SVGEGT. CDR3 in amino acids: CASSYGQGARMTEAFF. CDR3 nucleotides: TGTGCCAGCAGTTACGGGCAGGGGGCTCGAATGACTGAAGCTTTCTTT.

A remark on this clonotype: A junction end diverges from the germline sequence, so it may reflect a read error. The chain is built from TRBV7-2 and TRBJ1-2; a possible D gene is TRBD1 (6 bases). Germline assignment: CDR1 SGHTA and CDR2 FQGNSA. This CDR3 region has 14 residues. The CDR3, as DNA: TGCGCCGGCAGCTTCAGACCCCGGACAGCTGGCTACACCTTC. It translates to CAGSFRPRTAGYTF.

CDR3 bases: TGTGCCAGCACCCCGCTCTCCGGGAGGGAAGCTTTCTTT. This codes for CASTPLSGREAFF. The V gene is TRBV7-9, the J gene TRBJ1-1; no definite D call. The V end was cut by 7 bases, the J end by 8 bases, with 17 bases between. Germline V lookup: CDR1 SEHNR, CDR2 FQNEAQ (reference sequence). This CDR3 region has 13 residues.

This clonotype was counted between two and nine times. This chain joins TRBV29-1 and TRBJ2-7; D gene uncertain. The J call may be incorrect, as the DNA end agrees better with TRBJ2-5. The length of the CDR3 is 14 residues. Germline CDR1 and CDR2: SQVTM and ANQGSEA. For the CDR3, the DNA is TGCAGCGTTGTCGGCGGCTACAAACGGGAGACCCAGTACTTC. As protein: CSVVGGYKRETQYF.

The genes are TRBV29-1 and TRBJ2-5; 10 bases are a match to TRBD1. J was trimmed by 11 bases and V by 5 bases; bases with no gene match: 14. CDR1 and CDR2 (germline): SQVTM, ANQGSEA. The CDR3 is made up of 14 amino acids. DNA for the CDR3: TGCAGCGTTATTAAAAAAATAGGACAGGGGGATCAGTACTTC. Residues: CSVIKKIGQGDQYF.

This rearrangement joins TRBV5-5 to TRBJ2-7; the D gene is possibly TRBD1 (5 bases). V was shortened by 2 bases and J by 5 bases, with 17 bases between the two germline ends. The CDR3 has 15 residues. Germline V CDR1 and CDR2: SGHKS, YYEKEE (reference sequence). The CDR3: CASSLGQGGFHEQYF. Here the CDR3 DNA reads TGTGCCAGCAGCTTAGGGCAGGGCGGATTCCACGAGCAGTACTTC.

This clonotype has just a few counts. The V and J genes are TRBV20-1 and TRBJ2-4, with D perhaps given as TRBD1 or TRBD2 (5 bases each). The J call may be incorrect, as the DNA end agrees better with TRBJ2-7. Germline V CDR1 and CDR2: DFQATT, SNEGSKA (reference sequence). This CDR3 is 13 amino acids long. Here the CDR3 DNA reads TGCAGTGCGCCCGCCTTGGGTGGGGGCGAGCAGTACTTC. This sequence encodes CSAPALGGGEQYF.

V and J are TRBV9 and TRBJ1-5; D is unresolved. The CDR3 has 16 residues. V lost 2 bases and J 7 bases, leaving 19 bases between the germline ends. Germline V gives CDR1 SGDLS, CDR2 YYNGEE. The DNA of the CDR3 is TGTGCCAGCAGCGTTAGTCCCTTGGCGGGAGGACAGCCCCAGCATTTT. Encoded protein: CASSVSPLAGGQPQHF.

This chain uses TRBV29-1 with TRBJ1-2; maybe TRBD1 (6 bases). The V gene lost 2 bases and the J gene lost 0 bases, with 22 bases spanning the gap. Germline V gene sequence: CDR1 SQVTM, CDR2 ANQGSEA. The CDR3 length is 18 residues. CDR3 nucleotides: TGCAGCGTTGAACTCCCCCCGGACAGAGACCGAGCTAACTATGGCTACACCTTC. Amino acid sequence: CSVELPPDRDRANYGYTF.

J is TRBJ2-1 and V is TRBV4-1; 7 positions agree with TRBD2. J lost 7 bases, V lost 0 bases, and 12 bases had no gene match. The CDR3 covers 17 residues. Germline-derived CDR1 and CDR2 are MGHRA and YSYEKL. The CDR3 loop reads CASSQDRLFLGGNEQFF. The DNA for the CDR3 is TGCGCCAGCAGCCAAGATCGGCTCTTCCTGGGGGGGAATGAGCAGTTCTTC.

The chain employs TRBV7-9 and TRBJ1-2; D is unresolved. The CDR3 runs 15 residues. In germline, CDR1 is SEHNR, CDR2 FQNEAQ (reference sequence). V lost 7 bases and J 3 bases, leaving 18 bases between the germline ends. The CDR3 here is CASTFPGVSDYGYTF. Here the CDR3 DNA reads TGTGCCAGCACCTTTCCCGGGGTTAGTGACTATGGCTACACCTTC.

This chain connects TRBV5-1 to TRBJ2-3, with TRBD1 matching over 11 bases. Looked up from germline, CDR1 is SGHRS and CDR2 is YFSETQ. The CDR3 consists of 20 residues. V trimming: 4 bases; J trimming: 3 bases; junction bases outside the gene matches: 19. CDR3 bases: TGCGCCAGCAGCCCACGGATGGTCGGGACAGGGGGAAGCAAAACAGATACGCAGTATTTT. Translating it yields CASSPRMVGTGGSKTDTQYF.

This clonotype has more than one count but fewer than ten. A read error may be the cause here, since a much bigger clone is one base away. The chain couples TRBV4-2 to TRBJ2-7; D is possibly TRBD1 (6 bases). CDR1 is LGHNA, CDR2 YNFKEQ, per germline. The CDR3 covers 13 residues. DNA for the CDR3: TGTGCCAACAGCCAGTCCCACAGGGACGAGCAGTACTTC. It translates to CANSQSHRDEQYF.

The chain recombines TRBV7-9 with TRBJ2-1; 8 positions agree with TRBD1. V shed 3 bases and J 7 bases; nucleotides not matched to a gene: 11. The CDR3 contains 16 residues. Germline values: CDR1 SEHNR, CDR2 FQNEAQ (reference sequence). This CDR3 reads CASSFYLRTGFNEQFF. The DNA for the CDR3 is TGTGCCAGCAGCTTCTACCTACGGACAGGGTTTAATGAGCAGTTCTTC.

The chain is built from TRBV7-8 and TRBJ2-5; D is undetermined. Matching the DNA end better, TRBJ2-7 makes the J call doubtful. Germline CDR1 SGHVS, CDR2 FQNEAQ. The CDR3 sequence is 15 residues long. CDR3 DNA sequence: TGTGCCAGCAGCTTAGTCGCTGTCAGTTTCTACGAGCAGTACTTC. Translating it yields CASSLVAVSFYEQYF.

The CDR3 loop reads CSASNRAGASRNEQYF. The CDR3 nucleotides are TGCAGTGCTAGTAATAGAGCGGGAGCATCCCGCAACGAGCAGTACTTC. The chain is built from TRBV20-1 and TRBJ2-7, with TRBD2 identical over 8 bases. The CDR3 loop spans 16 amino acids. Germline values: CDR1 DFQATT, CDR2 SNEGSKA (reference sequence). J was trimmed by 5 bases and V by 3 bases; bases with no gene match: 15.